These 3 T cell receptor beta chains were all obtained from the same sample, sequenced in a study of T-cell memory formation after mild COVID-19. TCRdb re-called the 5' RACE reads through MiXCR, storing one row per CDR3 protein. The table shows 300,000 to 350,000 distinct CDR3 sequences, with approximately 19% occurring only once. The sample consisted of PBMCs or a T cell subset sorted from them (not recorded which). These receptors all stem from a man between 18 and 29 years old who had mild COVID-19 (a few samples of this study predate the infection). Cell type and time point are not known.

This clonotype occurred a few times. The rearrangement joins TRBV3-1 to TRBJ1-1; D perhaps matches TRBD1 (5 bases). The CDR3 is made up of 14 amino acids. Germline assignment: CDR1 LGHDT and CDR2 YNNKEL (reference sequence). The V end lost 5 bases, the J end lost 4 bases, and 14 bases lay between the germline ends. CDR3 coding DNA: TGTGCCAGCAGCACAGCCGGGGGATTCACTGAAGCTTTCTTT. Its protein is CASSTAGGFTEAFF.

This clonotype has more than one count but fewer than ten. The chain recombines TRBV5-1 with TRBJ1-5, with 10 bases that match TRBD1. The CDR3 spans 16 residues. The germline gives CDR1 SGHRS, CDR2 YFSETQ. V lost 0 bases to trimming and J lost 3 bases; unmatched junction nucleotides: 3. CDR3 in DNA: TGCGCCAGCAGCTTGGTGGGACAGGGGAACAATCAGCCCCAGCATTTT. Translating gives CASSLVGQGNNQPQHF.

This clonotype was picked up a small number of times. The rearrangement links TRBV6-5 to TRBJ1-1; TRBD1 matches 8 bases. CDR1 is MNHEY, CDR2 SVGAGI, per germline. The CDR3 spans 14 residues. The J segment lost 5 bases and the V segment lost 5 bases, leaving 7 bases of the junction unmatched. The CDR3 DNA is TGTGCCAGCAGTACGGACAGGGATGGGACTGAAGCTTTCTTT. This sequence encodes CASSTDRDGTEAFF.